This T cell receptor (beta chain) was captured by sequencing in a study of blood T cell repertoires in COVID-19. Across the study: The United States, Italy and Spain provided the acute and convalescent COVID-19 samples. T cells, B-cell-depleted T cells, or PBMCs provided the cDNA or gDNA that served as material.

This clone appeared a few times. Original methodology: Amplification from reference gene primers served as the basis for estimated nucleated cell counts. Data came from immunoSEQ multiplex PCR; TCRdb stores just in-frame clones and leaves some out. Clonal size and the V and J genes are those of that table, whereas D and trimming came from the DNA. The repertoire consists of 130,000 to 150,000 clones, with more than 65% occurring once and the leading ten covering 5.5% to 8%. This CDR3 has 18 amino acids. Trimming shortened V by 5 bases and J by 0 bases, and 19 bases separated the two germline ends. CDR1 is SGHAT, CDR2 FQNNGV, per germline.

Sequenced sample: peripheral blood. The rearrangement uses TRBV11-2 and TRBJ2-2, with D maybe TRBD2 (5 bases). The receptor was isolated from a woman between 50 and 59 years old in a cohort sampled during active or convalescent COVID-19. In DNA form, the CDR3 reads TGTGCCAGCAGCACGTACCGGGGTCTTCTCGCGAACACCGGGGAGCTGTTTTTT. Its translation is CASSTYRGLLANTGELFF.